This is a list of T cell receptor beta chains from one sample in a study of blood T cells in healthy people across ages. TCRdb processed the 5' RACE reads anew with MiXCR; each CDR3 protein has one entry. Of about 640,000 distinct CDR3 sequences detected, 58% appear once; the ten largest clones hold roughly 34%. The sample taken for sequencing was blood. The receptors derive from a man aged 60-69 years in good health. The CDR3 runs from the conserved cysteine through the conserved F or W. Fields, in order: V gene, D gene, clone size, J gene, CDR3 DNA, CDR3 protein. The D gene is left open where the match is weak. Some rows mark clone size as missing; the rest say once, few, many or name a class of expanded clone.

TRBV20-1,-,-,TRBJ1-6,TGCAGTGCTAGAGATAAGGACAGCCTCACCTATAATTCACCCCTCCACTTT,CSARDKDSLTYNSPLHF
TRBV5-1,-,-,TRBJ2-3,TGCGCCAGCAGCCGGGCCGCCGACACAGATACGCAGTATTTT,CASSRAADTDTQYF
TRBV5-1,-,-,TRBJ2-5,TGCGCCAGCAGCCCTCTATCCTTGGGGAATGAGCAGTACTTC,CASSPLSLGNEQYF
TRBV7-9,-,-,TRBJ1-1,TGTGCCAGCAGCCCGAGGTTGGTGAACACTGAAGCTTTCTTT,CASSPRLVNTEAFF
TRBV5-5,-,-,TRBJ2-3,TGTGCCAGCAGCGCGGGACAATCCCTTAGCACAGATACGCAGTATTTT,CASSAGQSLSTDTQYF
TRBV12-3/TRBV12-4,TRBD1,few,TRBJ2-3,TGTGCCAGCAGTATGAATACAGGGGGCGATGGGCATTTT,CASSMNTGGDGHF
TRBV9,TRBD2,-,TRBJ2-3,TGTGCCAGCAGCTCCGCCTCCGGGACTAGCGAGGGTGATACGCAGTATTTT,CASSSASGTSEGDTQYF
TRBV5-1,-,-,TRBJ2-2,TGCGCCAGCAGCTTCTTTGGACAGACCGACACCGGGGAGCTGTTTTTT,CASSFFGQTDTGELFF
TRBV24-1,TRBD2,-,TRBJ2-3,TGTGCCACCAGTGCAGCGAGCGGGGGCACAGATACGCAGTATTTT,CATSAASGGTDTQYF
TRBV7-6,-,-,TRBJ2-3,TGTGCCAGCAGCCCCTTCTCGGGAGATACGCAGTATTTT,CASSPFSGDTQYF
TRBV20-1,TRBD2,-,TRBJ2-5,TGCAGTGCCGTCCCTAGCGGCCAAGAGACCCAGTACTTC,CSAVPSGQETQYF
TRBV5-1,TRBD1,-,TRBJ2-3,TGCGCCAGCAGGCTGACAGGGGGCCCAGATACGCAGTATTTT,CASRLTGGPDTQYF
TRBV6-6,-,-,TRBJ2-1,TGTGCCAGCAGTTACTCGAATCGCTACAATGAGCAGTTCTTC,CASSYSNRYNEQFF
TRBV25-1,-,-,TRBJ2-6,TGTGCCAGCAGTGGTCTAGCTTCCGGGGCCAACGTCCTGACTTTC,CASSGLASGANVLTF
TRBV29-1,-,-,TRBJ1-2,TGCAGCGTTGAAGGGACGGACAGTCTCTCTAACTATGGCTACACCTTC,CSVEGTDSLSNYGYTF
TRBV6-5,-,many,TRBJ2-1,TGTGCCAGCCAAACGCTAGGGAGCTCCTACAATGAGCAGTTCTTC,CASQTLGSSYNEQFF
TRBV10-3,TRBD1,-,TRBJ2-3,TGTGCCATCAGTGAGCCCCGGGACAGCTTCACAGATACGCAGTATTTT,CAISEPRDSFTDTQYF
TRBV6-6,-,-,TRBJ1-6,TGTGCCAGCAGACAAGATGCCTTACTATCACCCCTCCACTTT,CASRQDALLSPLHF
TRBV5-5,TRBD1,-,TRBJ2-5,TGTGCCAGCAGCTTTTTGCCCCAGAGGACAGGGGGCGTAGAGACCCAGTACTTC,CASSFLPQRTGGVETQYF
TRBV19,-,-,TRBJ1-4,TGTGCCAGTAGTTCCCAGGACAGCTCTGAAAAACTGTTTTTT,CASSSQDSSEKLFF
TRBV6-1,TRBD1,-,TRBJ1-1,TGTGCCAGCCTGGGACAGCCTGAAGCTTTCTTT,CASLGQPEAFF
TRBV5-5,-,-,TRBJ1-1,TGTGCCAGCAGCCTGCTGGTTCAGGGGAACACTGAAGCTTTCTTT,CASSLLVQGNTEAFF
TRBV5-6,-,few,TRBJ1-1,TGTGCCAGCAGCTTCCGGGACCCAGGAACTGAAGCTTTCTTT,CASSFRDPGTEAFF
TRBV20-1,TRBD2,-,TRBJ2-1,TGCAGTGCCCAAGCACTAGCGGGGGACTCCTACAATGAGCAGTTCTTC,CSAQALAGDSYNEQFF
TRBV2,-,-,TRBJ2-6,TGTGCCAGCAGACCAGGGGCGTCCGGGGCCAACGTCCTGACTTTC,CASRPGASGANVLTF
TRBV29-1,-,-,TRBJ2-7,TGCAGCGTTGAAGACGACGTCTCCTACGAGCAGTACTTC,CSVEDDVSYEQYF
TRBV5-1,-,-,TRBJ2-3,TGCGCCAGCAGCTTGCAGGGTCAACTCACAGATACGCAGTATTTT,CASSLQGQLTDTQYF
TRBV20-1,-,-,TRBJ2-7,TGCAGTGCTAGAGAAGCAGGAGCTTCCTACGAGCAGTACTTC,CSAREAGASYEQYF
TRBV20-1,-,-,TRBJ2-5,TGCAGTGCTGGGAGGGGGGGGGAAGAGACCCAGTACTTC,CSAGRGGEETQYF
TRBV20-1,-,few,TRBJ2-1,TGCAGCGGATTCGGCGCGGGCACTACCAATGAGCAGTTCTTC,CSGFGAGTTNEQFF
TRBV18,-,-,TRBJ1-4,TGTGCCAGCTCACCAGACGGGGCCTCTAATGAAAAACTGTTTTTT,CASSPDGASNEKLFF
TRBV2,-,once,TRBJ1-3,TGTGCCAGCACTCGGACGGGAAACACCATATATTTT,CASTRTGNTIYF
TRBV6-5,-,few,TRBJ1-6,TGTGCCAGCAGTTACGGGGCCTCTGAGACCCTCCACTTT,CASSYGASETLHF
TRBV6-6,-,-,TRBJ2-5,TGTGCCAGCAGTTACGGACATTTTGGCAAAGAGACCCAGTACTTC,CASSYGHFGKETQYF
TRBV5-1,TRBD1,-,TRBJ1-1,TGCGCCAGCAGCTTGTCGACAGGGGCCGCCCAAATATTTAAAGCTTTCTTT,CASSLSTGAAQIFKAFF
TRBV12-3/TRBV12-4,-,-,TRBJ2-1,TGTGCCAGCAGTTTAGTAGTGGGGTTCTCCTACAATGAGCAGTTCTTC,CASSLVVGFSYNEQFF
TRBV24-1,TRBD2,few,TRBJ2-3,TGTGCCACCAGTGATCGTCGGACTAGTGGTGATACGCAGTATTTT,CATSDRRTSGDTQYF
TRBV9,TRBD2,-,TRBJ2-5,TGTGCCAGCAGCGTAGGAGTAGCGGGGGGGCGAGAGACCCAGTACTTC,CASSVGVAGGRETQYF
TRBV29-1,TRBD2,few,TRBJ2-7,TGCAGCGCCGTGACTAGCGGGGGGACCGGCACCTACGAGCAGTACTTC,CSAVTSGGTGTYEQYF
TRBV19,-,-,TRBJ2-5,TGTGCCAGTAGTGTCCTAGCGCGCGAGACCCAGTACTTC,CASSVLARETQYF
TRBV7-2,-,few,TRBJ1-2,TGTGCCAGCAGCTTAAATGCGCAGGGTGGCTACACCTTC,CASSLNAQGGYTF
TRBV15,-,few,TRBJ1-2,TGTGCCACCAGCAGAGATGTCGGCATTTACTATGGCTACACCTTC,CATSRDVGIYYGYTF
TRBV6-1,-,-,TRBJ1-2,TGTGCCAGCAGTGCAGGCTATGGCTACACCTTC,CASSAGYGYTF
TRBV4-1,TRBD1,once,TRBJ2-3,TGCGCCAGCAGCCGAGGACAGGGGACGTCCACAGATACGCAGTATTTT,CASSRGQGTSTDTQYF
TRBV6-5,TRBD1,few,TRBJ1-2,TGTGCCAGCACATGGACAGGGGGATATGGCTACACCTTC,CASTWTGGYGYTF
TRBV5-1,TRBD1,-,TRBJ2-7,TGCGCCAGCAGCTTGGACAGGGGGCGCTCCGAGCAGTACTTC,CASSLDRGRSEQYF
TRBV29-1,TRBD1,-,TRBJ2-1,TGCAGCGTTGGACGGGGACAGGGCGCTCGGACCCAGTTCTTC,CSVGRGQGARTQFF
TRBV20-1,-,-,TRBJ2-1,TGCAGTGCTAGCTCGGGGGCCCCCTACAGTGAGCAGTTCTTC,CSASSGAPYSEQFF
TRBV6-2/TRBV6-3,TRBD2,-,TRBJ2-5,TGTGCCAGCACCCCGGGACTAGCGATGAAGACCCAGTACTTC,CASTPGLAMKTQYF
TRBV4-3,-,-,TRBJ2-6,TGCGCCAGCAGCCAGGACAAGACTATCTCTGGGGCCAACGTCCTGGCTTTC,CASSQDKTISGANVLAF
TRBV10-3,TRBD2,few,TRBJ2-5,TGTGCCATCAGAAGTTCTAGCGGGGGCGCACAAGAGACCCAGTACTTC,CAIRSSSGGAQETQYF
TRBV7-2,-,-,TRBJ2-1,TGTGCCAGCAGCCGTCACGGTGGAGGTATTTACAATGAGCAGTTCTTC,CASSRHGGGIYNEQFF
TRBV25-1,-,few,TRBJ1-2,TGTGCCAGCAGTGAAGAGGGACGGGCACCCTATGGCTACACCTTC,CASSEEGRAPYGYTF
TRBV4-2,TRBD2,few,TRBJ2-3,TGTGCCAGCAGCCAAGATTACGGGACTAGCGTAACAGATACGCAGTATTTT,CASSQDYGTSVTDTQYF
TRBV6-6,-,-,TRBJ1-2,TGTGCCAGCAGCCCTTTCTATGGCTACACCTTC,CASSPFYGYTF